These 18 T cell receptor beta chains share one sample of origin, sequenced in a study of human T cells and chemical hapten exposure. Time point noted: healthy volunteer bleed at 2 weeks. Blood, whole and unfractionated, served as the source for total RNA extraction. TCRdb reprocessed the RACE reads with MiXCR, giving one entry per CDR3 protein. This table holds roughly 48,000 distinct CDR3 sequences, roughly 4.1% found once. Specimen: whole blood. Receptors originate from a human donor in good health. Some clones in this sample may be carry-over from other donors' samples.

This clonotype was recorded a few times. The DNA for the CDR3 is TGTGCCAGCAGCAAACGGACAGGGCCCACTGAAGCTTTCTTT. It specifies CASSKRTGPTEAFF. J is TRBJ1-1 and V is TRBV9; 8 bases fit TRBD1. The CDR3 totals 14 residues. Germline V CDR1 and CDR2: SGDLS, YYNGEE. Trimming took 4 bases from V and 4 from J; bases not matched to a gene: 6.

V usage is TRBV6-5 and J usage is TRBJ1-1; TRBD1 might be the D (6 bases). Trimming removed 4 bases at V and 5 bases at J, with 17 bases between. Germline CDR1 and CDR2: MNHEY and SVGAGI. CDR3 size: 15 residues. CDR3 coding DNA: TGTGCCAGCAGTTCCTTTTGGGGGCAGAGGACTGAAGCTTTCTTT. Encoded protein: CASSSFWGQRTEAFF.

This clonotype has a count of ten or more. The V and J genes are TRBV12-3 or TRBV12-4 and TRBJ2-5; D perhaps matches TRBD2 (5 bases). The V and J ends lost 0 bases and 3 bases respectively, with 5 bases between them. This CDR3 region has 13 residues. The CDR3: CASSLAEEETQYF. The CDR3 region has the DNA TGTGCCAGCAGTTTAGCGGAGGAAGAGACCCAGTACTTC.

This clonotype has only a few counts. The chain combines TRBV12-3 or TRBV12-4 with TRBJ1-2; 7 bases map to TRBD1. This CDR3 is built from 13 residues. V lost 5 bases to trimming and J lost 5 bases; unmatched junction nucleotides: 5. The CDR3 DNA reads TGTGCCAGCAGTCCCACAGGGGAGTATGGCTACACCTTC. Its protein product is CASSPTGEYGYTF.

Many counts were recorded for this clonotype. The rearrangement links TRBV13 to TRBJ2-7; 7 nucleotides agree with TRBD1. CDR3 length: 15 residues. Trimming took 4 bases from V and 3 from J; bases not matched to a gene: 9. Germline CDR1 PRHDT, CDR2 FYEKMQ (reference sequence). CDR3 region: CASSSPTGANYEQYF. The CDR3 nucleotides are TGTGCCAGCAGCTCTCCCACAGGGGCCAACTACGAGCAGTACTTC.

The chain joins TRBV27 to TRBJ1-3; D gene uncertain. Trimming stripped 0 bases from V and 4 bases from J, with 10 bases between. The CDR3 has 15 residues. Looked up from germline, CDR1 is MNHEY and CDR2 is SMNVEV (reference sequence). CDR3 residues: CASSLSAPAGNTIYF. CDR3 DNA sequence: TGTGCCAGCAGTTTATCTGCCCCGGCGGGAAACACCATATATTTT.

This clonotype has ten or more counts. The chain joins TRBV29-1 to TRBJ2-2; tentatively, D is TRBD2 (6 bases). The length of the CDR3 is 17 residues. V dropped 6 bases and J dropped 6 bases, with 26 bases sitting between them. Germline lookup yields CDR1 SQVTM and CDR2 ANQGSEA. CDR3: CSVQLPGSMFHSGELFF. CDR3 nucleotides: TGCAGCGTCCAACTCCCCGGGAGTATGTTTCATTCCGGGGAGCTGTTTTTT.

Only a few counts were recorded for this clonotype. The chain uses TRBV18 and TRBJ1-5; D remains ambiguous. This CDR3 contains 15 residues. In germline, CDR1 is KGHSH, CDR2 LQKENI. V gave up 2 bases and J gave up 3 bases, with 11 bases separating them. For the CDR3, the DNA is TGTGCCAGCTCACCAATGTTTAGCGACAATCAGCCCCAGCATTTT. Translation gives CASSPMFSDNQPQHF.

This clonotype was found many times. The rearrangement uses TRBV5-1 and TRBJ1-2; 10 nucleotides agree with TRBD1. Germline V CDR1 and CDR2: SGHRS, YFSETQ. This CDR3 has 19 amino acids. The V gene end was trimmed by 3 bases and the J gene end by 1 base; junction bases not matched to a gene: 15. CDR3 coding DNA: TGCGCCAGCAGCTCCCCATCTTCCGACAGGGGGCACGGTAACTATGGCTACACCTTC. It specifies CASSSPSSDRGHGNYGYTF.

This clonotype was detected ten times or more. This chain uses TRBV16 with TRBJ1-5; the match to TRBD1 covers 8 bases. Germline V gives CDR1 KGHSY, CDR2 FQNENV. This CDR3 has 15 residues. V trimming: 2 bases; J trimming: 9 bases; junction bases outside the gene matches: 9. The CDR3 region has the DNA TGTGCCAGCAGCCAAATAGGACAGGGCCAGGGGCCCCAGCATTTT. It yields the protein CASSQIGQGQGPQHF.

This clonotype was observed at least ten times. The chain employs TRBV29-1 and TRBJ1-1; unclear D gene. The CDR3 contains 12 residues. Trimming left V 6 bases short and J 1 base short, with 9 bases between. Germline assignment: CDR1 SQVTM and CDR2 ANQGSEA. The CDR3, as DNA: TGCAGCGTCCGTCCCCAGAACACTGAAGCTTTCTTT. It is translated as CSVRPQNTEAFF.

This clonotype was found many times. The J gene is TRBJ1-2, the V gene TRBV13; D is ambiguous. Trimming removed 5 bases at V and 3 bases at J, with 7 bases between. This CDR3 has 12 amino acids. Germline assignment: CDR1 PRHDT and CDR2 FYEKMQ (reference sequence). For the CDR3, the DNA is TGTGCCAGCAGCGCAGGTGACTATGGCTACACCTTC. Protein sequence: CASSAGDYGYTF.

This sequence joins TRBV19 and TRBJ2-6, with TRBD2 as a possible D gene (6 bases). Germline V gene sequence: CDR1 LNHDA, CDR2 SQIVND (reference sequence). The CDR3 is made up of 17 amino acids. The V and J ends lost 4 bases and 4 bases respectively, with 17 bases between them. The CDR3 DNA reads TGTGCCAGTAGTAGATGGGACTCGTCGGCGGGGGCCAACGTCCTGACTTTC. This codes for CASSRWDSSAGANVLTF.

This clonotype was recorded many times. This chain uses TRBV6-5 with TRBJ2-3; D might be TRBD2 (6 bases). V lost 0 bases and J 3 bases, leaving 16 bases between the germline ends. The CDR3 loop spans 17 amino acids. Germline V gene sequence: CDR1 MNHEY, CDR2 SVGAGI. The CDR3 DNA reads TGTGCCAGCAGTTACTCCCCCCCCGGGAGTAGAACAGATACGCAGTATTTT. Its translation is CASSYSPPGSRTDTQYF.

This clonotype has a handful of counts. CDR3 DNA: TGTGCCAGCAGCTACGGTGAGGATGAAAAACTGTTTTTT. Its protein product is CASSYGEDEKLFF. The chain links TRBV5-6 to TRBJ1-4; D gene uncertain. CDR3 size: 13 residues. V lost 3 bases and J 6 bases, leaving 9 bases between the germline ends. Germline V gene lookup returns CDR1 SGHDT and CDR2 YYEEEE.

Only a few counts were recorded for this clonotype. DNA for the CDR3: TGTGCCAGCAGCAATAGTGAGGGAAACAATGAGCAGTTCTTC. Protein sequence: CASSNSEGNNEQFF. J is TRBJ2-1 and V is TRBV21-1; TRBD2 reflects the table's D call only, with no check against the DNA. TRBV21-1 is a pseudogene segment. This CDR3 spans 14 amino acids.

In its sample, this clonotype was seen many times. The chain recombines TRBV12-3 or TRBV12-4 with TRBJ2-3; D not certain. Trimming stripped 6 bases from V and 4 bases from J, with 14 bases between. There are 14 residues in the CDR3. The CDR3 spells CASSSGYEADTQYF. In DNA form, the CDR3 reads TGTGCCAGCAGCTCCGGCTATGAGGCAGATACGCAGTATTTT.

This clonotype showed up many times. The gene calls are TRBV11-2 and TRBJ1-2; D is undetermined. Germline V gives CDR1 SGHAT, CDR2 FQNNGV. The CDR3 contains 15 residues. V gave up 1 base and J gave up 4 bases, with 13 bases separating them. CDR3 loop: CASSLVVQASYGYTF. DNA for the CDR3: TGTGCCAGCAGCTTAGTAGTCCAGGCCAGCTATGGCTACACCTTC.